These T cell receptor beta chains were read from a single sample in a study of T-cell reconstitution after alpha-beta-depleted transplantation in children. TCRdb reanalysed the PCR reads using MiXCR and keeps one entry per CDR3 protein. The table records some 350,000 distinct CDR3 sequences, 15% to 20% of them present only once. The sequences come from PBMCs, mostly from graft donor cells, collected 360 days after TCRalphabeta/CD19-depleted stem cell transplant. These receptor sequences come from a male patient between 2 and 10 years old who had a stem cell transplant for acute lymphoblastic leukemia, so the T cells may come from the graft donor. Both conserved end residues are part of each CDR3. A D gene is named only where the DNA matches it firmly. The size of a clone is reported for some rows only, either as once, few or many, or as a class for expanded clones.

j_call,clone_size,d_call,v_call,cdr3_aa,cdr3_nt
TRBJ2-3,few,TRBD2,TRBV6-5,CASSYSPGFVGTKRDTQYF,TGTGCCAGCAGTTACTCGCCGGGGTTTGTTGGGACTAAAAGGGATACGCAGTATTTT
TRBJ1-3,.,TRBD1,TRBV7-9,CASSIGDRVGNTIYF,TGTGCCAGCAGCATAGGCGACAGGGTTGGAAACACCATATATTTT
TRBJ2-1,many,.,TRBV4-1,CASSQERASNEQFF,TGCGCCAGCAGCCAAGAGAGGGCCAGTAATGAGCAGTTCTTC
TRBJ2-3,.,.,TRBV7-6,CASSSSFLGQADTQYF,TGTGCCAGCAGCTCCTCTTTCCTGGGCCAAGCAGATACGCAGTATTTT
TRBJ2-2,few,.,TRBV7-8,CASSLTREPLPGELFF,TGTGCCAGCAGCTTAACAAGGGAACCGCTACCCGGGGAGCTGTTTTTT
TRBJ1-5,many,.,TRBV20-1,CSALGHSNQPQHF,TGCAGTGCTTTGGGTCATAGCAATCAGCCCCAGCATTTT
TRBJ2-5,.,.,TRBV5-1,CASSTYQETQYF,TGCGCCAGCAGCACGTACCAAGAGACCCAGTACTTC
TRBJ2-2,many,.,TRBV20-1,CSARDFGGPGELFF,TGCAGTGCTAGAGATTTTGGGGGCCCCGGGGAGCTGTTTTTT
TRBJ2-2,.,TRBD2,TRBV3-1,CASSQVSWTSGEVTGELFF,TGTGCCAGCAGCCAAGTAAGTTGGACTAGCGGTGAGGTCACCGGGGAGCTGTTTTTT
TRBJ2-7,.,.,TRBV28,CASSLRVDLYEQYF,TGTGCCAGCAGTTTACGAGTGGATCTCTACGAGCAGTACTTC
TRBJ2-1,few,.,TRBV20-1,CSASQGPSYNEQFF,TGCAGTGCTAGTCAGGGACCTTCCTACAATGAGCAGTTCTTC
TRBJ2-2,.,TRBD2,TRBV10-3,CAINPLAGENTGELFF,TGTGCCATCAATCCCCTAGCGGGAGAGAACACCGGGGAGCTGTTTTTT
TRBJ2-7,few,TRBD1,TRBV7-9,CASSLFAGTGYEQYF,TGTGCCAGCAGCCTCTTTGCGGGGACAGGCTACGAGCAGTACTTC
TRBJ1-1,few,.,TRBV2,CASTGLGAFF,TGTGCCTCCACAGGATTGGGAGCTTTCTTT
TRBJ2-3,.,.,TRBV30,CAWSQRGDTDTQYF,TGTGCCTGGAGCCAAAGGGGGGACACAGATACGCAGTATTTT
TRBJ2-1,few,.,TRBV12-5,CASGLVRLPAYNEQFF,TGTGCTAGTGGTTTGGTAAGACTGCCCGCCTACAATGAGCAGTTCTTC
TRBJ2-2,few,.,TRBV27,CASSFLSNTGELFF,TGTGCCAGCAGTTTTCTGTCGAACACCGGGGAGCTGTTTTTT
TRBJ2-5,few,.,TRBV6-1,CAASVSVLETQYF,TGTGCCGCAAGTGTCAGCGTGCTGGAGACCCAGTACTTC
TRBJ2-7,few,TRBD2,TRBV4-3,CASSQDRGGYYEQYF,TGCGCCAGCAGCCAAGATCGGGGGGGGTACTACGAGCAGTACTTC
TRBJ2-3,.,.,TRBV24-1,CATSDLTRDNESTDTQYF,TGTGCCACCAGTGATTTGACCCGGGACAACGAAAGCACAGATACGCAGTATTTT
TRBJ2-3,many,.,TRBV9,CASSVEGVPTDTQYF,TGTGCCAGCAGCGTAGAGGGAGTTCCCACAGATACGCAGTATTTT
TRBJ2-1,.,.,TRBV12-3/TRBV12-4,CASSSPPGNEQLF,TGTGCCAGCAGTTCCCCCCCCGGCAATGAGCAGTTGTTC
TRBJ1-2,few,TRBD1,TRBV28,CASMTAGQGLAYGYTF,TGTGCCAGCATGACCGCGGGACAGGGATTGGCTTATGGCTACACCTTC
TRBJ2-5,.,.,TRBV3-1,CASSQGRGPPRGETQYF,TGTGCCAGCAGCCAAGGAAGGGGCCCTCCCAGGGGAGAGACCCAGTACTTC
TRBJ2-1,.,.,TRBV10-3,CAISEGQGGRNEQFF,TGTGCCATCAGTGAGGGTCAGGGTGGTAGGAATGAGCAGTTCTTC
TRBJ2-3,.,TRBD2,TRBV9,CASSPGTSGTSTDTQYF,TGTGCCAGCAGCCCAGGGACTAGCGGGACTAGCACAGATACGCAGTATTTT
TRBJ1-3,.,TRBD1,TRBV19,CASHPGQRGNTIYF,TGTGCCAGTCATCCGGGACAGAGGGGAAACACCATATATTTT
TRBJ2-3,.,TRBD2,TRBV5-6,CASSPLTSADTRYF,TGTGCCAGCAGCCCGCTCACTAGCGCAGATACGCGGTATTTT
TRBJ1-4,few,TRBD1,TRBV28,CASARQGAEKLFF,TGTGCCAGCGCCCGACAGGGGGCTGAAAAACTGTTTTTT
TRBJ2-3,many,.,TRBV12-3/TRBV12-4,CASSSQLGDTQYF,TGTGCCAGCAGTTCCCAACTAGGAGATACGCAGTATTTT
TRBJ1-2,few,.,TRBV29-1,CSTPETTSNYGYTF,TGCAGCACACCTGAGACAACCTCTAACTATGGCTACACCTTC
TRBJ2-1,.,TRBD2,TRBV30,CAWSVLSGRLDEQFF,TGTGCCTGGAGTGTACTTAGCGGGAGGTTAGATGAGCAGTTCTTC
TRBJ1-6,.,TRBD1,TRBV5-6,CASSSGQGSSPLHF,TGTGCCAGCAGCTCTGGACAGGGGAGTTCACCCCTCCACTTT
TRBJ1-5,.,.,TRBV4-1,CASSQGRERGNQPQHF,TGCGCCAGCAGCCAAGGGCGGGAAAGGGGCAATCAGCCCCAGCATTTT
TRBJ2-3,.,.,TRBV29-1,CSERKGDTQYF,TGCAGCGAACGGAAGGGGGATACGCAGTATTTT
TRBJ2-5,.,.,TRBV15,CATSSPGTQETQYF,TGTGCCACCAGCAGCCCCGGGACGCAAGAGACCCAGTACTTC
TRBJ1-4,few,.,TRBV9,CASSPSVGAGEKLFF,TGTGCCAGCAGCCCCAGCGTGGGCGCTGGGGAAAAACTGTTTTTT
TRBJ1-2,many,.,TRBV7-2,CASSPNNYGYTF,TGTGCCAGCAGCCCCAATAACTATGGCTACACCTTC
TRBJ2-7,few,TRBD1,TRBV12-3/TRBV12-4,CASRMTGENSYEQYF,TGTGCCAGCAGGATGACAGGGGAAAACTCCTACGAGCAGTACTTC
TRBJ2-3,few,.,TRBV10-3,CAISEPLEGPDTQYF,TGTGCCATCAGTGAGCCGCTGGAGGGGCCAGATACGCAGTATTTT
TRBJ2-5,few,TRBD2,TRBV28,CASSLVLAGGETQYF,TGTGCCAGCAGTTTAGTGTTGGCGGGAGGAGAGACCCAGTACTTC
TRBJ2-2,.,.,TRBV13,CASGLTGELFF,TGTGCCAGCGGACTCACCGGGGAGCTGTTTTTT